The entry below describes one T cell receptor (beta chain). Its antigen is not identified. The repertoire was sequenced with immunoSEQ multiplex PCR; TCRdb's copy has only in-frame clones and lacks some. The repertoire holds about 67,000 clones, around 94% seen once, with 0.55% to 0.8% in the top ten. The data were obtained in a study of cytomegalovirus exposure and HLA in healthy donors. Regarding the study as a whole: The finding came from a later analysis; first-cohort TCR clusters tended to co-occur in the 120 or so validation repertoires. The authors confirmed in vitro that three CMV-associated chains were specific for CMV antigens. High specificity and sensitivity for cytomegalovirus status were reported for the classifier.

CDR3 length: 15 amino acids. Germline V CDR1 and CDR2: SGHVS, FNYEAQ. Trimming cost V 0 bases and J 4 bases; bases outside gene matches: 5. V and J are TRBV7-6 and TRBJ1-1, with 7 nucleotides matching TRBD1. The receptor was isolated from a woman younger than 30 in good health and CMV-seronegative. The source material was PBMCs. The DNA of the CDR3 is TGTGCCAGCAGCTTAGCGAGGGGGCGAGTCACTGAAGCTTTCTTT. Protein: CASSLARGRVTEAFF.